These T cell receptor beta chains were read from a single sample in a study of cytomegalovirus exposure and HLA in healthy donors. This table comes from immunoSEQ multiplex PCR, and its TCRdb copy is limited to in-frame clones, with some not included. The sample contains 100,000 or so clones, around 63% of which appear only once. Sequenced input: PBMCs. The receptors originated from a human donor in good health. Each CDR3 is given with its conserved first and last residue. A D gene is named only where the DNA matches it firmly. Only part of the rows carry a size: once, few, many, or a class if the clone is expanded.

D gene	clone size	J gene	V gene	CDR3 DNA	CDR3 protein
.	.	TRBJ1-1	TRBV5-1	TGCGCCAGCAGGAGTAGCATAGGGGCCCTGAACACTGAAGCTTTCTTT	CASRSSIGALNTEAFF
TRBD2	.	TRBJ2-1	TRBV4-1	TGCGCCAGCAGCCCGGGACTAGCGGGAGTAGCTGAGCAGTTCTTC	CASSPGLAGVAEQFF
.	once	TRBJ2-1	TRBV5-8	TGTGCCAGCAGCGGAAGCGGGTCTTACAATGAGCAGTTCTTC	CASSGSGSYNEQFF
TRBD2	.	TRBJ2-3	TRBV11-2	TGTGCCAGCAGCTTAGGCCAGCGGGAGGGCCTCAGTCCAGATACGCAGTATTTT	CASSLGQREGLSPDTQYF
.	.	TRBJ2-7	TRBV7-9	TGTGCCAGCAGCTCCGCGACTGCCTACGAGCAGTACTTC	CASSSATAYEQYF
.	few	TRBJ1-5	TRBV28	TGTGCCAGCAGTTTCTTAAGACAGGCCAATCAGCCCCAGCATTTT	CASSFLRQANQPQHF
.	once	TRBJ1-1	TRBV19	TGTGCCAGTAGTATATTTGGGCAGGGGAGTACTGAGGCTTTCTTT	CASSIFGQGSTEAFF
TRBD1	.	TRBJ1-5	TRBV13	TGTGCCAGCAGCTTAGGCACCGGGACAGGGATTCAGCCCCAGCATTTT	CASSLGTGTGIQPQHF
.	.	TRBJ2-7	TRBV28	TGTGCCAGCAGTTTCCCGGGACACCTGTACGAGCAGTACTTC	CASSFPGHLYEQYF
TRBD1	few	TRBJ1-4	TRBV14	TGTGCCAGCAGCAAACAGGGGGTATTTGGAAAACTGTTTTTT	CASSKQGVFGKLFF
TRBD2	.	TRBJ2-7	TRBV28	TGTGCCAGCAGTTGGGGACTAGCGGGAAACTACGAGCAGTACTTC	CASSWGLAGNYEQYF
.	.	TRBJ2-2	TRBV6-5	TGTGTCAGCAGTCAGAGACTAGTCGCCGGGGAGCTGTTTTTT	CVSSQRLVAGELFF
.	.	TRBJ2-1	TRBV7-9	TGTGCCAGCAGCTTTATACTTTTTTACAATGAGCAGTTCTTC	CASSFILFYNEQFF
.	.	TRBJ2-1	TRBV6-5	TGTGCCAGCAGTCGCGGGGGCCCCTACAATGAGCAGTTCTTC	CASSRGGPYNEQFF
TRBD2	.	TRBJ2-5	TRBV14	TGTGCCAGCAGACGCGGGAGGATGGAGACCCAGTACTTC	CASRRGRMETQYF
.	few	TRBJ2-2	TRBV6-5	TGTGCCAGCAGGAACACAGGGTTGGTCCCCGGGGAGCTGTTTTTT	CASRNTGLVPGELFF
TRBD1	.	TRBJ1-1	TRBV28	TGTGCCAGCAGGCCGGGACAGGGAACCACTGAAGCTTTCTTT	CASRPGQGTTEAFF
TRBD1	few	TRBJ2-7	TRBV27	TGTGCCAGCAGTTCCCGGGACAGGGGTGAGCAGTACTTC	CASSSRDRGEQYF
.	once	TRBJ1-2	TRBV28	TGTGCCTCGCGGGGCGGCAACTATGGCTACACCTTC	CASRGGNYGYTF
.	.	TRBJ1-1	TRBV2	TGTGCCAGCAGTGAGCGGTCCATCACTGAAGCTTTCTTT	CASSERSITEAFF
.	.	TRBJ1-6	TRBV28	TGTGCCAGCCAACGCACAGGGCACCTCGCCAATTCACCCCTCCACTTT	CASQRTGHLANSPLHF
TRBD1	.	TRBJ2-5	TRBV9	TGTGCCAGCAGCGAGGACAGGTTTAGGGAGACCCAGTACTTC	CASSEDRFRETQYF
.	.	TRBJ1-1	TRBV28	TGTGCCAGCAGCCCCAGGCATGGGACTCCGGGCGGGTTTTACACTGAAGCTTTCTTT	CASSPRHGTPGGFYTEAFF